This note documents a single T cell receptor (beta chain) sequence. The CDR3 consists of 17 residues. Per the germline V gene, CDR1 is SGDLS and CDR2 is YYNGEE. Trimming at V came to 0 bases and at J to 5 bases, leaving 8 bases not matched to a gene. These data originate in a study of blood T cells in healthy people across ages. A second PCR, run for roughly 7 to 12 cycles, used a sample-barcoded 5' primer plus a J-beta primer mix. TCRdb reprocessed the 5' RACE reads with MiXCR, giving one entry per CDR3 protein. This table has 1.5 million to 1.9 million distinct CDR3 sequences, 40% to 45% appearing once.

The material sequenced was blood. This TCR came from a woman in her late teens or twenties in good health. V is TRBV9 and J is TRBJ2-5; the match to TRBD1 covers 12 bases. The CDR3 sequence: CASSVAEGQGALETQYF. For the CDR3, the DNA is TGTGCCAGCAGCGTAGCCGAGGGACAGGGGGCGTTGGAGACCCAGTACTTC. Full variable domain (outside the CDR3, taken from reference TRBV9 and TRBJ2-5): DSGVTQTPKHLITATGQRVTLRCSPRSGDLSVYWYQQSLDQGLQFLIQYYNGEERAKGNILERFSAQQFPDLHSELNLSSLELGDSALYFCASSVAEGQGALETQYFGPGTRLLVL.